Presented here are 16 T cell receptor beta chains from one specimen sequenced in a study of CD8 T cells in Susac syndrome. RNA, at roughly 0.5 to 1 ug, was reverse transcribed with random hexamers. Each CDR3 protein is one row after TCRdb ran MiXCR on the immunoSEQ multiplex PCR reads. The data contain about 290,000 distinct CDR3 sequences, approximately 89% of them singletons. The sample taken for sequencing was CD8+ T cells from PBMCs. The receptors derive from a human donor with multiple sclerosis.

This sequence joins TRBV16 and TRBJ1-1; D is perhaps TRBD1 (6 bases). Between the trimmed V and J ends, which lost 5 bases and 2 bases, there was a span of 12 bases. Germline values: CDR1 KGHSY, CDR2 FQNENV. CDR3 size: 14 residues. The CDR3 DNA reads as TGTGCCAGCAGCAAACAGGGAGGCAACACTGAAGCTTTCTTT. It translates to CASSKQGGNTEAFF.

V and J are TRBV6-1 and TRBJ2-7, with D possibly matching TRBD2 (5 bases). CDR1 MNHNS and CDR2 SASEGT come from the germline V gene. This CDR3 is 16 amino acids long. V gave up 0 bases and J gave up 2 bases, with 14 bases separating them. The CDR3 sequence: CASSEAPGRDTYEQYF. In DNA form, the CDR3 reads TGTGCCAGCAGTGAAGCCCCTGGACGGGATACCTACGAGCAGTACTTC.

The CDR3 loop reads CASSQDVTSGRAVIADTQYF. CDR3 DNA: TGTGCCAGCAGCCAAGATGTCACTAGCGGGAGGGCCGTTATCGCAGATACGCAGTATTTT. The chain carries TRBV3-1 and TRBJ2-3; 13 bases line up with TRBD2. The CDR3 sequence is 20 residues long. The germline V gene has CDR1 LGHDT and CDR2 YNNKEL (reference sequence). The V gene end was trimmed by 0 bases and the J gene end by 4 bases; junction bases not matched to a gene: 13.

Here the CDR3 DNA reads TGTGCCAGCAGCCTACCCGGGTCCCAGGGGGAATCTCGTGGCTACACCTTC. Its protein product is CASSLPGSQGESRGYTF. The genes are TRBV5-4 and TRBJ1-2; TRBD1 aligns across 7 bases. The junction had 19 bases not matched to a gene; V was cut back by 4 bases and J by 7 bases. Germline values: CDR1 SGHNT, CDR2 YYREEE (reference sequence). The CDR3 contains 17 residues.

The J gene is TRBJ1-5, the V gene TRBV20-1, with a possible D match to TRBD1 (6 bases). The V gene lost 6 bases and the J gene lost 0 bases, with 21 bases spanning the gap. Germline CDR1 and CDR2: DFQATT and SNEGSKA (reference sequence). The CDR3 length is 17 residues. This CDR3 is CSASLGARTDSNQPQHF. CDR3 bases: TGCAGTGCCTCCCTCGGGGCGAGGACAGATAGCAATCAGCCCCAGCATTTT.

The CDR3 reads CASSPGSWETQYF. CDR3 DNA sequence: TGTGCCAGCAGCCCGGGGTCTTGGGAGACCCAGTACTTC. V gene TRBV27 combines with J gene TRBJ2-5; TRBD2 might be the D (5 bases). The CDR3 runs 13 residues. Germline V CDR1 and CDR2: MNHEY, SMNVEV (reference sequence). Trimming left V 6 bases short and J 5 bases short, with 13 bases between.

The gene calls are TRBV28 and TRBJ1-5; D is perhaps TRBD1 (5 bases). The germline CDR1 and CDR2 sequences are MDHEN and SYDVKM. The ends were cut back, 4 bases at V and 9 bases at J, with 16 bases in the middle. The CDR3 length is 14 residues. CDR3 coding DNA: TGTGCCAGCAGTTGGACAATAAGCCTAGCGCCCCAGCATTTT. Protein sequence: CASSWTISLAPQHF.

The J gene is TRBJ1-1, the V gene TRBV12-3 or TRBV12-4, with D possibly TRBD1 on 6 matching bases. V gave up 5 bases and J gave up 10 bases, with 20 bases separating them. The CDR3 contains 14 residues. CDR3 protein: CASSLLEGELRAFF. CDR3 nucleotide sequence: TGTGCCAGCAGTCTCTTGGAGGGGGAACTCAGAGCTTTCTTT.

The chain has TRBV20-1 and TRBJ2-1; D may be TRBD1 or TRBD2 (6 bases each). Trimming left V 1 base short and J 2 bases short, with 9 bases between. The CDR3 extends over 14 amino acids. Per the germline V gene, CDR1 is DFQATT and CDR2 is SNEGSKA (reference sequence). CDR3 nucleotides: TGCAGTGCTAGAGTAGGGGGGACCTACAATGAGCAGTTCTTC. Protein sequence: CSARVGGTYNEQFF.

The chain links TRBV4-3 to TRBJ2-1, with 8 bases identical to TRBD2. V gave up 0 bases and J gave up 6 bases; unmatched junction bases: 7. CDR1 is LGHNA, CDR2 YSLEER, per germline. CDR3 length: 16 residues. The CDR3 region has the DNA TGCGCCAGCAGCCAAGATCTAGGACTAGCCCTCAATGAGCAGTTCTTC. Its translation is CASSQDLGLALNEQFF.

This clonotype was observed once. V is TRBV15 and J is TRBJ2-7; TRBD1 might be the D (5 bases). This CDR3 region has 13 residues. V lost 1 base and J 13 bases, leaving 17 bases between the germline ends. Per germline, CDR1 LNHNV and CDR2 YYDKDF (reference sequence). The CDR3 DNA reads TGTGCCACCAGCAGAGCTAAGAGTGCAGGGATTTACTTC. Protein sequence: CATSRAKSAGIYF.

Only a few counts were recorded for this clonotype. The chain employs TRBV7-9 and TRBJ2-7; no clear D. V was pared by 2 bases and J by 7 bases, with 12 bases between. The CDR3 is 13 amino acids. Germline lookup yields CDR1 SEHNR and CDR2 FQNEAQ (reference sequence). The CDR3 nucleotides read TGTGCCAGCAGCTTAAACACAGCGTTTGAGCAGTACTTC. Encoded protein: CASSLNTAFEQYF.

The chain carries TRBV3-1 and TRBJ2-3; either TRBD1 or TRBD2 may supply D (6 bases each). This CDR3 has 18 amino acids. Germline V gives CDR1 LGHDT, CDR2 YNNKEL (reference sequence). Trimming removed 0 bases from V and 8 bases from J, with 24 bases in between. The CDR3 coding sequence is TGTGCCAGCAGCCAAGACATAGGAGGGGGGCGTCACAGGCTTACGCAGTATTTT. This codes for CASSQDIGGGRHRLTQYF.

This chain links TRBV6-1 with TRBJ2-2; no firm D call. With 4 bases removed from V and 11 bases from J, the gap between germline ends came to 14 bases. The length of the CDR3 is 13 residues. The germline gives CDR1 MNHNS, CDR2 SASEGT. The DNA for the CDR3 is TGTGCCAGCAGTGCGTTTGTGGTCGACGAGCTGTTTTTT. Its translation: CASSAFVVDELFF.

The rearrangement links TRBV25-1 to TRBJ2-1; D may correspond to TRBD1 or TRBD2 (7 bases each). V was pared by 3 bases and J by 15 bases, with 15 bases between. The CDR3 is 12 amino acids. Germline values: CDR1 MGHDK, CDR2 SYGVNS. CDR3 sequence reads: CASSDSGGVGFF. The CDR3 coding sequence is TGTGCCAGCAGTGACTCAGGGGGGGTGGGGTTCTTC.

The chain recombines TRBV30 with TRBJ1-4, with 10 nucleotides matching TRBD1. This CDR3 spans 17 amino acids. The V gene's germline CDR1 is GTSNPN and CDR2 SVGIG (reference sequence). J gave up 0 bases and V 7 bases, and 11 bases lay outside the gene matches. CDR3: CASITRDRGSTNEKLFF. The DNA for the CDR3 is TGTGCCTCTATCACGCGGGACAGGGGCTCAACTAATGAAAAACTGTTTTTT.